The table lists the clone carrying this T cell receptor beta chain with a few counts. Its antigen is unknown. The data derive from a study of T-cell reconstitution after alpha-beta-depleted transplantation in children. General study points: Several hundred expanded graft clones reportedly supplied alpha-beta T cells about two months after transplant.

V was clipped by 8 bases and J by 0 bases; unmatched bases: 7. This CDR3 comprises 15 residues. The TCRbeta library incorporated unique molecular identifiers. TCRdb processed the PCR reads anew with MiXCR; each CDR3 protein has one entry. In the table there are about 600,000 distinct CDR3 sequences, approximately 12% of which are singletons. The chain couples TRBV12-3 or TRBV12-4 to TRBJ2-1, with 7 bases fitting TRBD2. The sequences come from PBMCs, mostly from graft donor cells, collected 360 days after TCRalphabeta/CD19-depleted stem cell transplant. The clonotype comes from a male patient aged 10 to 17 who had a stem cell transplant for acute myeloid leukemia, so the T cells may come from the graft donor. The CDR3 loop reads CASPRGGSSYNEQFF. The CDR3 DNA sequence: TGTGCCAGCCCTCGGGGCGGGAGCTCCTACAATGAGCAGTTCTTC.